The 13 T cell receptor beta chains below were found in one sample sequenced in a study of CD8 T cells in Susac syndrome. RNA in amounts of roughly 0.5 to 1 ug was reverse transcribed with random hexamers. TCRdb itself ran the immunoSEQ multiplex PCR reads through MiXCR, one entry per CDR3 protein. There are approximately 200,000 distinct CDR3 sequences in the sample; 95% occur only once, and 0.082% lies in the top ten. What was sequenced was CD4+ T cells from PBMCs. These receptors were taken from a human donor with multiple sclerosis.

The rearrangement uses TRBV20-1 and TRBJ1-2; tentatively, D is TRBD1 (5 bases). Germline V gene sequence: CDR1 DFQATT, CDR2 SNEGSKA (reference sequence). Trimming took 0 bases from V and 7 from J, leaving 9 bases between them. The CDR3 consists of 12 residues. The CDR3 DNA sequence: TGCAGTGCTAGAGAGGGGGGGAGTGGCTACACCTTC. Protein: CSAREGGSGYTF.

The genes are TRBV20-1 and TRBJ2-3; D gene unclear. CDR3 size: 15 residues. Trimming pared 0 bases from V and 0 bases from J, leaving 10 bases between. Germline V lookup: CDR1 DFQATT, CDR2 SNEGSKA (reference sequence). The CDR3 DNA reads TGCAGTGCTAGAGATTTCCTGGCCAGCACAGATACGCAGTATTTT. As protein: CSARDFLASTDTQYF.

The V call is TRBV5-4, the J call TRBJ2-1, with 9 nucleotides matching TRBD1. CDR1 is SGHNT and CDR2 is YYREEE in the germline V gene (reference sequence). The CDR3 covers 14 residues. V shed 3 bases, J shed 9 bases, and the junction held 7 bases outside the gene matches. The CDR3 coding sequence is TGTGCCAGCAGCTGGCTGGGACAGGGAACTGAGCAGTTCTTC. Its translation is CASSWLGQGTEQFF.

V usage is TRBV11-1 and J usage is TRBJ2-7; 10 bases fit TRBD1. CDR3 size: 13 residues. Germline CDR1 and CDR2: SGHAT and FQDESV (reference sequence). After removal of 5 bases from V and 3 bases from J, the junction contained 1 base not matched to a gene. The CDR3 reads CASSRTGGYEQYV. As DNA, the CDR3 is TGTGCCAGCAGCCGGACAGGGGGCTACGAGCAGTACGTC.

This clonotype was observed once. The genes are TRBV7-9 and TRBJ2-3; D call uncertain. Looked up from germline, CDR1 is SEHNR and CDR2 is FQNEAQ (reference sequence). The CDR3 contains 14 residues. V lost 4 bases and J lost 1, with 9 bases in between. The CDR3 spells CASSSNGGTDTQYF. The CDR3 coding sequence is TGTGCCAGCAGCTCCAATGGCGGCACAGATACGCAGTATTTT.

The V and J genes are TRBV30 and TRBJ2-1; the match to TRBD2 covers 7 bases. Germline CDR1 is GTSNPN and CDR2 is SVGIG (reference sequence). CDR3 length equals 12 residues. V dropped 3 bases and J dropped 9; count of bases not matched to a gene: 5. CDR3 DNA sequence: TGTGCCTGGAGACGACCGGGGGGTGAGCAGTTCTTC. This gives the protein CAWRRPGGEQFF.

The V and J genes are TRBV2 and TRBJ1-5; D might be TRBD1 (5 bases). CDR1 and CDR2 from the germline V gene are SNHLY and FYNNEI. This CDR3 has 14 amino acids. V lost 2 bases, J lost 7 bases, and 12 bases lay in between. The chain's CDR3 is CASSESGLRQPQHF. CDR3 bases: TGTGCCAGCAGTGAATCGGGGCTCCGGCAGCCCCAGCATTTT.

The rearrangement uses TRBV4-1 and TRBJ2-1; D might be TRBD1 or TRBD2, each matching 7 bases. V was cut by 1 base and J by 3 bases, with 16 bases left in between. In germline, CDR1 is MGHRA, CDR2 YSYEKL. The CDR3 is 17 residues long. DNA for the CDR3: TGCGCCAGCAGCCAAGGGTGGGGAGGGGGCAGCTACAATGAGCAGTTCTTC. Translated: CASSQGWGGGSYNEQFF.

This CDR3 is CAWSEGGSYEQYV. DNA for the CDR3: TGTGCCTGGAGTGAAGGAGGATCCTACGAGCAGTACGTC. The chain combines TRBV30 with TRBJ2-7; D is perhaps TRBD2 (5 bases). This CDR3 comprises 13 residues. V lost 1 base and J 1 base, leaving 8 bases between the germline ends. CDR1 GTSNPN and CDR2 SVGIG come from the germline V gene (reference sequence).

As DNA, the CDR3 is TGCAGTGCAAACTCGGGACAGCTACAGAATTCACCCCTCCACTTT. Its protein product is CSANSGQLQNSPLHF. The chain uses TRBV20-1 and TRBJ1-6; 7 bases agree with TRBD1. J was trimmed by 7 bases and V by 6 bases; bases with no gene match: 12. CDR3 length: 15 amino acids. Germline V CDR1 and CDR2: DFQATT, SNEGSKA (reference sequence).

The chain links TRBV6-5 to TRBJ1-6, with D perhaps matching TRBD1 (5 bases). V dropped 6 bases and J dropped 9 bases, with 12 bases sitting between them. Germline CDR1 reads MNHEY; CDR2 reads SVGAGI. The CDR3 is 13 amino acids. Here the CDR3 DNA reads TGTGCCAGCAGCCCAGGGTTAGGTTCACCCCTCCACTTT. It translates to CASSPGLGSPLHF.

The genes are TRBV9 and TRBJ1-6; D gene ambiguous. This CDR3 has 16 amino acids. Trimming removed 4 bases from V and 2 bases from J, with 13 bases in between. Germline CDR1 and CDR2: SGDLS and YYNGEE. CDR3 sequence (DNA): TGTGCCAGCAGCACCGGACTAAGGCCCTATAATTCACCCCTCCACTTT. Translating gives CASSTGLRPYNSPLHF. Based on the CDR3 plus reference TRBV9 and TRBJ1-6, the full variable domain is DSGVTQTPKHLITATGQRVTLRCSPRSGDLSVYWYQQSLDQGLQFLIQYYNGEERAKGNILERFSAQQFPDLHSELNLSSLELGDSALYFCASSTGLRPYNSPLHFGNGTRLTVT.

This rearrangement joins TRBV5-1 to TRBJ1-2, with 8 positions matching TRBD1. Trimming removed 8 bases from V and 6 bases from J; junction bases left unmatched: 9. CDR1 SGHRS and CDR2 YFSETQ come from the germline V gene. The CDR3 covers 13 residues. The CDR3 DNA is TGCGCCAGATCCGGGACAGGCGGGGATGGCTACACCTTC. Protein: CARSGTGGDGYTF.